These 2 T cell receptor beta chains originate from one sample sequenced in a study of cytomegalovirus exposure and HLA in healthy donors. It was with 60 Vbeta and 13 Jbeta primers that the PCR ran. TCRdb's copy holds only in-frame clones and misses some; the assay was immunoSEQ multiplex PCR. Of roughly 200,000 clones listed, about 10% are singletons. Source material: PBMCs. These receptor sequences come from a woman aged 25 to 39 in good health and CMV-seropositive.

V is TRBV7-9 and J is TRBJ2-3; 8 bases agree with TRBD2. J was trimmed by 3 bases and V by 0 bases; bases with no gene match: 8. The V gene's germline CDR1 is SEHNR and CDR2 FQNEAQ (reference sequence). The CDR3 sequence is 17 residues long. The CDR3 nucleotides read TGTGCCAGCAGCTTAGCGCGACACAGCGGGAGAACAGATACGCAGTATTTT. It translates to CASSLARHSGRTDTQYF.

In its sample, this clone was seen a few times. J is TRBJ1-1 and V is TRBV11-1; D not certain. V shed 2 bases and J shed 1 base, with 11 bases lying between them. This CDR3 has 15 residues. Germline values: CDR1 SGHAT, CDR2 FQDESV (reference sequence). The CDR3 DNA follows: TGTGCCAGCAGCTTAATAGGCGCGGGGAACACTGAAGCTTTCTTT. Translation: CASSLIGAGNTEAFF.